This entry lists 7 T cell receptor beta chains sequenced from one sample in a study of cytomegalovirus exposure and HLA in healthy donors. Generated by immunoSEQ multiplex PCR, the TCRdb table keeps only in-frame clones and is missing some. The table shows about 38,000 clones, with approximately 92% occurring only once. Sequences were obtained from PBMCs. These receptors all come from a man aged 18 to 30 in good health and CMV-seronegative.

This chain uses TRBV11-2 with TRBJ2-3; 8 bases align to TRBD2. The J segment lost 2 bases and the V segment lost 7 bases, leaving 11 bases of the junction unmatched. Germline V gene data show CDR1 as SGHAT and CDR2 as FQNNGV. The CDR3 is made up of 16 amino acids. The CDR3 protein is CASIPELAAFTDTQYF. CDR3 DNA sequence: TGTGCCAGCATACCTGAACTAGCGGCTTTCACAGATACGCAGTATTTT.

V usage is TRBV9 and J usage is TRBJ2-7; 9 bases are a match to TRBD2. The germline gives CDR1 SGDLS, CDR2 YYNGEE. The V segment lost 0 bases and the J segment 6 bases; nucleotides outside the gene matches: 13. The CDR3 is 17 residues long. CDR3 bases: TGTGCCAGCAGCGTAGGAATTTTTGCGGGGGGGCCCGTCGAGCAGTACTTC. It specifies CASSVGIFAGGPVEQYF.

This clone was counted once. The chain employs TRBV7-3 and TRBJ2-3; D perhaps matches TRBD1 (6 bases). The CDR3 has 17 residues. Germline V gene data show CDR1 as SGHTA and CDR2 as FQGTGA. V lost 6 bases and J lost 2, with 21 bases in between. In nucleotides, the CDR3 is TGTGCCAGCAGTTCCGGGGCAGGGGCAGGTCCCACAGATACGCAGTATTTT. This encodes CASSSGAGAGPTDTQYF.

V usage is TRBV5-4 and J usage is TRBJ2-1, with no clear D. Germline lookup yields CDR1 SGHNT and CDR2 YYREEE (reference sequence). The V end was cut by 0 bases, the J end by 15 bases, with 13 bases between. The length of the CDR3 is 12 residues. This CDR3 is CASSLGSGRPFF. CDR3 sequence (DNA): TGTGCCAGCAGCTTGGGGTCAGGTCGCCCGTTCTTC.

The chain employs TRBV9 and TRBJ2-1, with D perhaps matching TRBD2 (6 bases). The length of the CDR3 is 17 residues. Germline CDR1 and CDR2: SGDLS and YYNGEE. Trimming cost V 0 bases and J 4 bases, with 17 bases left between them. The CDR3 spells CASSVETRAGLYNEQFF. CDR3 sequence (DNA): TGTGCCAGCAGCGTAGAAACCCGTGCGGGATTGTACAATGAGCAGTTCTTC. Complete variable domain (other parts from reference TRBV9 and TRBJ2-1): DSGVTQTPKHLITATGQRVTLRCSPRSGDLSVYWYQQSLDQGLQFLIQYYNGEERAKGNILERFSAQQFPDLHSELNLSSLELGDSALYFCASSVETRAGLYNEQFFGPGTRLTVL.

With respect to this clone: At one boundary the junction diverges from the germline segment, which might be a read error. V gene TRBV28 combines with J gene TRBJ2-1, with 7 nucleotides matching TRBD1. The length of the CDR3 is 13 residues. CDR1 is MDHEN, CDR2 SYDVKM, per germline. This CDR3 reads CASTLTGAGEQFF. The CDR3 bases are TGTGCCAGCACTTTAACAGGGGCTGGTGAGCAGTTCTTC. Drawing the rest from reference TRBV28 and TRBJ2-1, the complete variable domain is DVKVTQSSRYLVKRTGEKVFLECVQDMDHENMFWYRQDPGLGLRLIYFSYDVKMKEKGDIPEGYSVSREKKERFSLILESASTNQTSMYLCASTLTGAGEQFFGPGTRLTVL.

The chain carries TRBV6-1 and TRBJ2-1; 9 bases fit TRBD1. Germline CDR1 reads MNHNS; CDR2 reads SASEGT. This CDR3 contains 15 residues. Trimming removed 9 bases from V and 6 bases from J; junction bases left unmatched: 12. This CDR3 is CARNNPGQGINEQFF. DNA of the CDR3: TGTGCCAGGAATAATCCGGGACAGGGTATCAATGAGCAGTTCTTC.